These 7 T cell receptor beta chains were sequenced from one sample in a study of cytomegalovirus exposure and HLA in healthy donors. The study ran its PCR with 60 Vbeta and 13 Jbeta primers. The method was immunoSEQ multiplex PCR; TCRdb's version includes in-frame clones alone and lacks a portion of them. Altogether some 200,000 clones are present, 65% to 85% being singletons, with the ten largest covering nearly 3%. Sequencing was carried out using PBMCs. The receptors here all came from a woman aged 25 to 39 in good health and CMV-seronegative.

The V gene is TRBV27, the J gene TRBJ2-7, with TRBD1 as a possible D gene (5 bases). The ends were cut back, 8 bases at V and 0 bases at J, with 14 bases in the middle. Per the germline V gene, CDR1 is MNHEY and CDR2 is SMNVEV (reference sequence). The CDR3 totals 14 residues. The CDR3 here is CASRLRQSSYEQYF. The CDR3 region has the DNA TGTGCCAGCCGTCTTAGACAGAGCTCCTACGAGCAGTACTTC.

V and J are TRBV5-1 and TRBJ2-3, with 11 positions matching TRBD2. CDR3 length equals 15 residues. Unmatched junction bases numbered 5, after V lost 2 bases and J lost 6 bases. CDR1 SGHRS and CDR2 YFSETQ come from the germline V gene. The CDR3 spells CASSLGTSGADTQYF. The DNA for the CDR3 is TGCGCCAGCAGCTTAGGGACTAGCGGTGCGGATACGCAGTATTTT.

This clone was found a few times. The V and J genes are TRBV18 and TRBJ1-2; the D gene is possibly TRBD1 (6 bases). V was trimmed by 5 bases and J by 0 bases, leaving 13 bases between them. This CDR3 has 15 residues. Per the germline V gene, CDR1 is KGHSH and CDR2 is LQKENI. The CDR3 here is CASSVQGSANYGYTF. The CDR3 coding sequence is TGTGCCAGCTCAGTACAGGGCTCGGCTAACTATGGCTACACCTTC.

As for this clone: The junction and the germline gene differ at one end; a read error may be behind it. The gene calls are TRBV29-1 and TRBJ2-5, with D possibly matching TRBD1 (6 bases). The V gene's germline CDR1 is SQVTM and CDR2 ANQGSEA. The CDR3 is 13 residues long. CDR3 nucleotides: TGCAGCGTTGAAACACAGGGTCGAGAGGCCCAGTACTTC. Translated, it gives CSVETQGREAQYF.

The J gene is TRBJ1-3, the V gene TRBV28; 7 bases match TRBD1. CDR3 length: 14 residues. In germline, CDR1 is MDHEN, CDR2 SYDVKM. J lost 4 bases, V lost 7 bases, and 7 bases had no gene match. The CDR3 is CASTITGAGNTIYF. The CDR3, as DNA: TGTGCCAGCACCATCACAGGGGCCGGAAACACCATATATTTT.

The V call is TRBV6-1, the J call TRBJ1-1; D is perhaps TRBD1 (5 bases). V shed 0 bases and J shed 6 bases, with 11 bases lying between them. CDR1 and CDR2 (germline): MNHNS, SASEGT. The CDR3 totals 14 residues. The CDR3: CASSEAHWGPEAFF. CDR3 DNA sequence: TGTGCCAGCAGTGAAGCGCATTGGGGCCCTGAAGCTTTCTTT.

The gene calls are TRBV4-1 and TRBJ2-1; tentatively, D is TRBD2 (6 bases). Trimming cost V 3 bases and J 0 bases, with 15 bases left between them. The CDR3 is 17 amino acids. The germline CDR1 and CDR2 sequences are MGHRA and YSYEKL. CDR3 DNA sequence: TGCGCCAGCAGCCAGAAAAGCGGCGGGGCCTCCTACAATGAGCAGTTCTTC. Its protein is CASSQKSGGASYNEQFF.